A single T cell receptor beta chain is shown here with its context. Time point here: pretreatment peripheral blood. These data belong to a study of PD-L1 blockade in urothelial cancer. Only in-frame clones appear in the TCRdb table, and some are missing; sequencing was by immunoSEQ multiplex PCR. The sample shows about 50,000 clones, roughly four fifths of them seen only once. Per germline, CDR1 SGHVS and CDR2 FNYEAQ. The CDR3 loop spans 13 amino acids. V lost 5 bases, J lost 4 bases, and 9 bases lay in between. The chain couples TRBV7-6 to TRBJ1-3; D is uncertain. The clonotype originates from a man aged 70-80 years with urothelial cancer. The material was PBMCs, obtained around atezolizumab (anti-PD-L1) treatment. CDR3 bases: TGTGCCAGCAGCCAACAACCCGGAAACACCATATATTTT. Translating it yields CASSQQPGNTIYF.